Listed below are T cell receptor beta chains from one sample, sequenced in a study of blood T cell repertoires in COVID-19. Clones were read by immunoSEQ multiplex PCR, and TCRdb kept only the in-frame ones, dropping some. The sample has 350,000 or so clones; 88% are singletons. The sample comprised PBMCs or T cells enriched from blood (not recorded which). These receptors all stem from a woman aged 25 to 45 who had been exposed to COVID-19. The CDR3 runs from the conserved cysteine through the conserved F or W. The D gene is left open where the match is weak. Where a row states a size, it is once, few, many or the class of an expanded clone; other rows omit it.

J gene: TRBJ2-2
V gene: TRBV9
D gene: TRBD1
clone size: -
CDR3 DNA: TGTGCCAGCAGCGGGACAGGGGGTAACACCGGGGAGCTGTTTTTT
CDR3 protein: CASSGTGGNTGELFF

J gene: TRBJ1-4
V gene: TRBV28
D gene: -
clone size: -
CDR3 DNA: TGTGCCAGCAGTTTCCCGCAGGGCTATAATGAAAAACTGTTTTTT
CDR3 protein: CASSFPQGYNEKLFF

J gene: TRBJ2-1
V gene: TRBV7-3
D gene: TRBD1
clone size: -
CDR3 DNA: TGTGCCAGCAGCAGGGGGACAGGGACCCGGCAAACTGAGCAGTTCTTC
CDR3 protein: CASSRGTGTRQTEQFF

J gene: TRBJ2-3
V gene: TRBV28
D gene: -
clone size: -
CDR3 DNA: TGTGCCAGCAGCAATCCCCCCACAGATACGCAGTATTTT
CDR3 protein: CASSNPPTDTQYF

J gene: TRBJ2-1
V gene: TRBV6-5
D gene: TRBD1
clone size: -
CDR3 DNA: TGTGCCAGCAGTTACTCGGGACAGGAGTACAATGAGCAGTTCTTC
CDR3 protein: CASSYSGQEYNEQFF

J gene: TRBJ2-3
V gene: TRBV5-1
D gene: -
clone size: -
CDR3 DNA: TGCGCCAGCAGCTTGACCTCATGGGCAAATACGCAGTATTTT
CDR3 protein: CASSLTSWANTQYF

J gene: TRBJ1-1
V gene: TRBV14
D gene: -
clone size: -
CDR3 DNA: TGTGCCAGCAGCCAAGATAAGGGGCAGCCCGAGGAGACTGAAGCTTTCTTT
CDR3 protein: CASSQDKGQPEETEAFF

J gene: TRBJ1-3
V gene: TRBV29-1
D gene: -
clone size: once
CDR3 DNA: TGCAGCGTTCAATATGGGGGGACTGGAAACACCATATATTTT
CDR3 protein: CSVQYGGTGNTIYF

J gene: TRBJ2-3
V gene: TRBV5-1
D gene: -
clone size: -
CDR3 DNA: TGCGCCAGCAGCTTGGAGGCCCTTTCCCGGGCAGATACGCAGTATTTT
CDR3 protein: CASSLEALSRADTQYF

J gene: TRBJ2-7
V gene: TRBV11-3
D gene: TRBD1
clone size: few
CDR3 DNA: TGTGCCAGCAGCTTAGAAAACAGGGGGCCTAACTACGAGCAGTACTTC
CDR3 protein: CASSLENRGPNYEQYF

J gene: TRBJ2-7
V gene: TRBV18
D gene: -
clone size: -
CDR3 DNA: TGTGCCAGCTCAATGACTAGATCCGAGCAGTACTTC
CDR3 protein: CASSMTRSEQYF

J gene: TRBJ2-7
V gene: TRBV13
D gene: TRBD2
clone size: once
CDR3 DNA: TGTGCCAGCAGCGCGACTAGCGGGACCGGCGAGCAGTACTTC
CDR3 protein: CASSATSGTGEQYF

J gene: TRBJ2-7
V gene: TRBV9
D gene: TRBD2
clone size: -
CDR3 DNA: TGTGCCAGCAGCTCGGAGGGTCTAGCGGGAGGCGCATACGAGCAGTACTTC
CDR3 protein: CASSSEGLAGGAYEQYF

J gene: TRBJ1-5
V gene: TRBV10-3
D gene: TRBD1
clone size: -
CDR3 DNA: TGTGCCATCATCTCCCACCGGGACAGGGGCAATCAGCCCCAGCATTTT
CDR3 protein: CAIISHRDRGNQPQHF

J gene: TRBJ1-5
V gene: TRBV2
D gene: TRBD1
clone size: -
CDR3 DNA: TGTGCCAGCAGTGCTTTCGGGACAGGGACCGGCAATCAGCCCCAGCATTTT
CDR3 protein: CASSAFGTGTGNQPQHF

J gene: TRBJ2-5
V gene: TRBV5-6
D gene: TRBD2
clone size: -
CDR3 DNA: TGTGCCAGCAGCGATACTAGCGGAGTCAAAGAGACCCAGTACTTC
CDR3 protein: CASSDTSGVKETQYF

J gene: TRBJ2-3
V gene: TRBV28
D gene: TRBD2
clone size: -
CDR3 DNA: TGTGCCAGCAGTACTGGGACTAGCGGAACCACAGATACGCAGTATTTT
CDR3 protein: CASSTGTSGTTDTQYF

J gene: TRBJ1-3
V gene: TRBV19
D gene: TRBD1
clone size: once
CDR3 DNA: TGTGCCAGTAGTATACGAGGGACAGACTCTGGAAACACCATATATTTT
CDR3 protein: CASSIRGTDSGNTIYF

J gene: TRBJ1-2
V gene: TRBV24-1
D gene: -
clone size: -
CDR3 DNA: TGTGCCACCAGTTACGAGGAGAGCTATGGCTACACCTTC
CDR3 protein: CATSYEESYGYTF

J gene: TRBJ2-7
V gene: TRBV12-3/TRBV12-4
D gene: -
clone size: -
CDR3 DNA: TGTGCCAGCAGTCCGAAGAAGGGGTCCGAGCAGTACTTC
CDR3 protein: CASSPKKGSEQYF

J gene: TRBJ2-1
V gene: TRBV14
D gene: TRBD2
clone size: once
CDR3 DNA: TGTGCCAGCAGCCAGTTGCGGGAGTCACGCGAGCAGTTCTTC
CDR3 protein: CASSQLRESREQFF

J gene: TRBJ1-1
V gene: TRBV4-1
D gene: -
clone size: -
CDR3 DNA: TGCGCCAGCAGCCAAGATCTCCGGAACACTGAAGCTTTCTTT
CDR3 protein: CASSQDLRNTEAFF

J gene: TRBJ1-5
V gene: TRBV2
D gene: -
clone size: -
CDR3 DNA: TGTGCCAGCAGTGGAGATAGCAATCAGCCCCAGCATTTT
CDR3 protein: CASSGDSNQPQHF

J gene: TRBJ2-5
V gene: TRBV5-1
D gene: -
clone size: -
CDR3 DNA: TGCGCCAGCAGCCCCGTCCGGGGACTCCAAGAGACCCAGTACTTC
CDR3 protein: CASSPVRGLQETQYF

J gene: TRBJ1-6
V gene: TRBV4-2
D gene: -
clone size: -
CDR3 DNA: TGTGCCAGCAGCCAAGAAGGGGGAAGTAATTCACCCCTCCACTTT
CDR3 protein: CASSQEGGSNSPLHF

J gene: TRBJ1-2
V gene: TRBV3-1/TRBV3-2
D gene: TRBD1
clone size: -
CDR3 DNA: TGTGCCAGCAGCCGAAGCGGGACAGGGGACTATGGCTACACCTTC
CDR3 protein: CASSRSGTGDYGYTF

J gene: TRBJ2-2
V gene: TRBV19
D gene: -
clone size: -
CDR3 DNA: TGTGCCAGTAGGCGGACTACCCTTAACACCGGGGAGCTGTTTTTT
CDR3 protein: CASRRTTLNTGELFF

J gene: TRBJ2-7
V gene: TRBV5-6
D gene: -
clone size: few
CDR3 DNA: TGTGCCAGCGGTCGACAGCTCGGCACCTACGAGCAGTACTTC
CDR3 protein: CASGRQLGTYEQYF

J gene: TRBJ1-1
V gene: TRBV30
D gene: TRBD1
clone size: -
CDR3 DNA: TGTGCCTGGGAAGTGGGACAGGAAGCTTTCTTT
CDR3 protein: CAWEVGQEAFF

J gene: TRBJ2-7
V gene: TRBV2
D gene: TRBD2
clone size: -
CDR3 DNA: TGTGCCAGCATTTGGACTAGCGGTTCCTACGAGCAGTACTTC
CDR3 protein: CASIWTSGSYEQYF

J gene: TRBJ2-7
V gene: TRBV12-2
D gene: -
clone size: -
CDR3 DNA: TGTGCAAGTCGCGCCACTAGCGGGAGGCTCTCCTACGAGCAGTACTTC
CDR3 protein: CASRATSGRLSYEQYF

J gene: TRBJ2-7
V gene: TRBV5-1
D gene: -
clone size: -
CDR3 DNA: TGCGCCAGCAGCTTGGGAGGGAAGGACTACGAGCAGTACTTC
CDR3 protein: CASSLGGKDYEQYF

J gene: TRBJ2-1
V gene: TRBV16
D gene: TRBD2
clone size: -
CDR3 DNA: TGTGCCAGCAGCCAATATTATTTTGGGGCGGGAGACGGGACCTACAATGAGCAGTTCTTC
CDR3 protein: CASSQYYFGAGDGTYNEQFF

J gene: TRBJ1-1
V gene: TRBV5-1
D gene: -
clone size: -
CDR3 DNA: TGCGCCAGCAGCTTGTTTGGGTCTCTAGGGAACACTGAAGCTTTCTTT
CDR3 protein: CASSLFGSLGNTEAFF

J gene: TRBJ2-7
V gene: TRBV10-2
D gene: TRBD2
clone size: once
CDR3 DNA: TGCGCCAGTTTTGGGACTAGCGGGATCTACGAGCAGTACTTC
CDR3 protein: CASFGTSGIYEQYF

J gene: TRBJ1-2
V gene: TRBV6-5
D gene: -
clone size: few
CDR3 DNA: TGTGCCAGCAGCCCGAATCAGGGGTCCTATGGCTACACCTTC
CDR3 protein: CASSPNQGSYGYTF

J gene: TRBJ1-1
V gene: TRBV10-3
D gene: TRBD1
clone size: -
CDR3 DNA: TGTGCCATCAGTGATGGTGAGACAGGGGATATCACTGAAGCTTTCTTT
CDR3 protein: CAISDGETGDITEAFF

J gene: TRBJ2-2
V gene: TRBV2
D gene: -
clone size: -
CDR3 DNA: TGTGCCAGCAGTGTTATAGCGATGAACACCGGGGAGCTGTTTTTT
CDR3 protein: CASSVIAMNTGELFF